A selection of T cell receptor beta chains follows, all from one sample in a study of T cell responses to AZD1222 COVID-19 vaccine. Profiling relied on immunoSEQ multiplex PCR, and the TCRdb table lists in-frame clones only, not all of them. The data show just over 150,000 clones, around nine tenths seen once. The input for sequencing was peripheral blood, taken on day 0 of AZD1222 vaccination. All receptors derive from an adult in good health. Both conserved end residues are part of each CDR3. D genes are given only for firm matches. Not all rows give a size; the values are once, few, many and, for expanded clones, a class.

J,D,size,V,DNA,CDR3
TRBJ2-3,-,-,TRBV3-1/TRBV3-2,TGTGCCAGCAGCCCCAGAATGGGGAGCACAGATACGCAGTATTTT,CASSPRMGSTDTQYF
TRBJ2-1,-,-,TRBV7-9,TGTGCCAGCAGCTTGGTGGGCTCCTACAATGAGCAGTTCTTC,CASSLVGSYNEQFF
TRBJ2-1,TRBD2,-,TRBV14,TGTGCCAGCAGCACGCTAGCGGGAGTCTACAATGAGCAGTTCTTC,CASSTLAGVYNEQFF
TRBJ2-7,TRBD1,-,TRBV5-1,TGCGCCAGCAGCCCTGGCAGGGTCAGGGGGCCTTTTGACGAGCAGTACTTC,CASSPGRVRGPFDEQYF
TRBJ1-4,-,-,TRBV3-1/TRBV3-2,TGTGCCAGCAGCCAAGAAGTGGAAGGACTGTTTTTT,CASSQEVEGLFF
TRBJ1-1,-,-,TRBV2,TGTGCCAGCACTGACTCTTATGGGAACACTGAAGCTTTCTTT,CASTDSYGNTEAFF
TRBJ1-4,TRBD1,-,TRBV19,TGTGCCAGTGACCTCGGGACAGGGGGCGCGAATGAAAAACTGTTTTTT,CASDLGTGGANEKLFF
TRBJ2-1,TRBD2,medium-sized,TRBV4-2,TGTGCCAGCAGCCAAGGGACTAGCGGGAGCTACAATGAGCAGTTCTTC,CASSQGTSGSYNEQFF
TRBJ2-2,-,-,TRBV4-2,TGTGCCAGCAGCCAAGACGACGGTTCCACCGGGGAGCTGTTTTTT,CASSQDDGSTGELFF
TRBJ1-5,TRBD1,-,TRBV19,TGTGCCAGTACTGCATTTCCTCAGGGGGGTCAGCCCCAGCATTTT,CASTAFPQGGQPQHF
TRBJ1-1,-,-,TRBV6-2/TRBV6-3,TGTGCCAGCAGTTACTCCGGGGGGGGCACTGAAGCTTTCTTT,CASSYSGGGTEAFF
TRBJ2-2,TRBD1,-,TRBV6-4,TGTGCCAGCAGTGCCACAGGGGACCCCGGGGAGCTGTTTTTT,CASSATGDPGELFF
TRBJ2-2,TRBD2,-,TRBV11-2,TGTGCCAGCAGCTTTGGGAGGGTTGACGGGGAGCTGTTTTTT,CASSFGRVDGELFF
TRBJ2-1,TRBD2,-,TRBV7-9,TGTGCCAGCAGCTTAGGTCCGGGAGGGTACAATGAGCAGTTCTTC,CASSLGPGGYNEQFF
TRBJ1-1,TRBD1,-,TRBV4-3,TGCGCCAGCAGCCAAGGGACAGGGGGCCTGAACACTGAAGCTTTCTTT,CASSQGTGGLNTEAFF
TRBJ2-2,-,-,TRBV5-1,TGCGCCAGCAGCACAACAGGGTTGGGGACCGGGGAGCTGTTTTTT,CASSTTGLGTGELFF